These 5 T cell receptor beta chains were all obtained from the same sample, sequenced in a study of CD8 T cells in ankylosing spondylitis. Using its own MiXCR run on the 5' RACE reads, TCRdb lists one record per CDR3 protein. The sample contains a few hundred thousand distinct CDR3 sequences, around 24% of which appear only once. Their antigen targets remain unknown. Points from the study as a whole: A TCR beta motif of about 8 highly homologous variants appeared characteristic of ankylosing spondylitis blood.

The sample was blood, either unsorted or a sorted T cell fraction (not recorded which). The receptors originated from a male donor with ankylosing spondylitis.

V and J are TRBV9 and TRBJ1-2; 8 nucleotides agree with TRBD1. Per the germline V gene, CDR1 is SGDLS and CDR2 is YYNGEE. V lost 0 bases, J lost 8 bases, and 9 bases stayed unmatched. The CDR3 has 15 residues. In DNA, the CDR3 is TGTGCCAGCAGCGTAGGGCCCGCACAGGGGGGCGGCTACACCTTC. Encoded protein: CASSVGPAQGGGYTF.

This rearrangement joins TRBV6-5 to TRBJ1-2; the match to TRBD1 covers 9 bases. The V gene's germline CDR1 is MNHEY and CDR2 SVGAGI. Losses at the gene ends were 6 bases for V and 4 bases for J; bases not matched to a gene: 0. The CDR3 is made up of 12 amino acids. DNA of the CDR3: TGTGCCAGCAGGGGACAGGGCTATGGCTACACCTTC. Translated: CASRGQGYGYTF.

This clonotype was seen a handful of times. CDR3 sequence (DNA): TGCGCCAGCAGCCAAGAAGAACTAGCGGGTCCAGATACGCAGTATTTT. Amino acid sequence: CASSQEELAGPDTQYF. The chain is built from TRBV4-1 and TRBJ2-3, with 9 bases that match TRBD2. Per the germline V gene, CDR1 is MGHRA and CDR2 is YSYEKL. CDR3 length: 16 amino acids. V lost 0 bases to trimming and J lost 4 bases; unmatched junction nucleotides: 5.

V gene TRBV20-1 combines with J gene TRBJ2-4; D may correspond to TRBD1 or TRBD2 (5 bases each). V was clipped by 5 bases and J by 0 bases, with 20 bases between them. Germline lookup yields CDR1 DFQATT and CDR2 SNEGSKA (reference sequence). This CDR3 comprises 17 residues. The CDR3 DNA reads as TGCAGTGCTGCCGGGACCGCTGAGTATCTAGCCAAAAACATTCAGTACTTC. Translating it yields CSAAGTAEYLAKNIQYF.

This sequence joins TRBV5-1 and TRBJ2-3; 8 nucleotides match TRBD2. The CDR3 sequence is 15 residues long. The germline gives CDR1 SGHRS, CDR2 YFSETQ. V lost 2 bases and J lost 1; bases outside the gene matches: 3. CDR3: CASSFTAGGTDTQYF. For the CDR3, the DNA is TGCGCCAGCAGCTTTACAGCGGGAGGCACAGATACGCAGTATTTT.